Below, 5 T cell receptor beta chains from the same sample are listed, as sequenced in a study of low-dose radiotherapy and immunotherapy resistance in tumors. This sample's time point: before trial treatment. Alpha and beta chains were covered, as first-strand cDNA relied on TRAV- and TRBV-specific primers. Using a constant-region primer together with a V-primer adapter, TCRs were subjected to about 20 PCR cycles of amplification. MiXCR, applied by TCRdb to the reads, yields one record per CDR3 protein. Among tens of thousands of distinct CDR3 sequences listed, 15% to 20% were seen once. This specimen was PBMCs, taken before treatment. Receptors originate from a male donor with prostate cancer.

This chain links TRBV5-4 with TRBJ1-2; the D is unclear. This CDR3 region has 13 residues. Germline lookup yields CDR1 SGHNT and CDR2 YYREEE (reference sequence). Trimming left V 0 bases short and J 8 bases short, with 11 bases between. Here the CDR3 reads CASSLDRHGGYTF. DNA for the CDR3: TGTGCCAGCAGCTTGGACAGACATGGCGGCTACACCTTC.

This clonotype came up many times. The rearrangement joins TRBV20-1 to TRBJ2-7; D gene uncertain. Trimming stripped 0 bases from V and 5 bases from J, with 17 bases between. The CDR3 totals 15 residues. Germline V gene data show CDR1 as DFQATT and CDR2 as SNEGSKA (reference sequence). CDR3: CSARDGETQTNEQYF. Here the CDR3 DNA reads TGCAGTGCTAGAGATGGAGAGACGCAAACTAACGAGCAGTACTTC.

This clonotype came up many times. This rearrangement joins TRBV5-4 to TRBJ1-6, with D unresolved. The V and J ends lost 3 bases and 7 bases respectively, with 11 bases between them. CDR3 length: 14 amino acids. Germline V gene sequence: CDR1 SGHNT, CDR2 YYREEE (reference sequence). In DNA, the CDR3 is TGTGCCAGCAGCTGGGGTGGAGACAATTCACCCCTCCACTTT. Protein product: CASSWGGDNSPLHF.

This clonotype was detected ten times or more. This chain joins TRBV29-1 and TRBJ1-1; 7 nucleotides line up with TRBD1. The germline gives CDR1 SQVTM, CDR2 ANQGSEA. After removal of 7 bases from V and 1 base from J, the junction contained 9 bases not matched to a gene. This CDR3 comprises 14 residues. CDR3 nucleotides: TGCAGCGCCTATCTACAGGGGACGAACACTGAAGCTTTCTTT. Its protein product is CSAYLQGTNTEAFF.

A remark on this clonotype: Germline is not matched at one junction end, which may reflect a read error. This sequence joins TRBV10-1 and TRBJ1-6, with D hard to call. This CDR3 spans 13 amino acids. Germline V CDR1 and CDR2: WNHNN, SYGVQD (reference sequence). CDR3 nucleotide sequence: TGTGCCAGCAGTTACCGTCAGTATTCACCCCTCCACTTT. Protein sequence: CASSYRQYSPLHF.